Following are 18 T cell receptor beta chains from one sample sequenced in a study of Tregs in tolerant kidney transplant recipients. Recipients received nonmyeloablative bone marrow transplants from related graft donors, with transient mixed chimerism. Produced via immunoSEQ multiplex PCR; TCRdb's table is partial and in-frame only. The table lists roughly 80,000 clones, 91% of them singletons, with roughly 1.4% in the top ten. The sequences come from CD4+ T cells from blood (PBMCs), collected 24 months after the transplant. These receptor sequences come from a human patient who received a combined kidney and bone marrow transplant. Some of these T cells may belong to the graft donor.

This clone appeared once. This chain uses TRBV20-1 with TRBJ2-1; 7 bases map to TRBD2. CDR1 and CDR2 (germline): DFQATT, SNEGSKA (reference sequence). Losses at the gene ends were 4 bases for V and 10 bases for J; bases not matched to a gene: 4. The CDR3 spans 11 residues. Written as DNA, the CDR3 is TGCAGTGCTACAAGGGGAGGGGAGCAGTTCTTC. Its translation is CSATRGGEQFF.

The chain employs TRBV12-5 and TRBJ2-7; TRBD2 matches 14 bases. The germline CDR1 and CDR2 sequences are LGHNT and FRNRAP. J was trimmed by 6 bases and V by 3 bases; bases with no gene match: 7. The CDR3 extends over 16 amino acids. CDR3 region: CASGFPSGTSGSEQYF. The CDR3 DNA sequence: TGTGCTAGTGGTTTCCCTTCCGGGACTAGCGGGAGCGAGCAGTACTTC.

This chain uses TRBV2 with TRBJ1-3; D unresolved. Germline-derived CDR1 and CDR2 are SNHLY and FYNNEI. This CDR3 spans 14 amino acids. Deletions cut 5 bases from V and 1 base from J, with 9 bases between. The CDR3 here is CASSLRNSGNTIYF. The CDR3 DNA follows: TGTGCCAGCAGTCTCAGGAATTCTGGAAACACCATATATTTT.

The chain has TRBV10-3 and TRBJ2-1, with 9 nucleotides matching TRBD2. V was clipped by 0 bases and J by 1 base; unmatched bases: 1. Germline assignment: CDR1 ENHRY and CDR2 SYGVKD. This CDR3 has 16 amino acids. The CDR3 DNA is TGTGCCATCAGTGAGTCTAGCGGGAGATCCTACAATGAGCAGTTCTTC. This gives the protein CAISESSGRSYNEQFF.

A note on this clone: Distinct nucleotide sequences in the sample also encode this CDR3. The chain has TRBV7-2 and TRBJ1-6; 8 bases are a match to TRBD1. With 1 base clipped from V and 8 bases from J, the junction kept 10 bases outside the gene matches. The CDR3 runs to 17 residues. Germline V lookup: CDR1 SGHTA, CDR2 FQGNSA. The CDR3 spells CASSLGYRDRIYSPLHF. The CDR3 nucleotides are TGTGCCAGCAGCTTAGGTTATCGGGACAGGATATATTCACCCCTCCACTTT.

This clone was seen only once. This rearrangement joins TRBV7-2 to TRBJ1-1; TRBD1 matches 7 bases. With 5 bases clipped from V and 11 bases from J, the junction kept 8 bases outside the gene matches. This CDR3 comprises 12 residues. CDR1 and CDR2 (germline): SGHTA, FQGNSA. The CDR3 nucleotides read TGTGCCAGCAGCCGAGAGGACAGGAAGGCTTTCTTT. Translated: CASSREDRKAFF.

This rearrangement joins TRBV19 to TRBJ2-7, with TRBD2 as a possible D gene (6 bases). Germline CDR1 and CDR2: LNHDA and SQIVND (reference sequence). This CDR3 spans 14 amino acids. V was trimmed by 5 bases and J by 2 bases, leaving 13 bases between them. Written as DNA, the CDR3 is TGTGCCAGTAGTTTCCGGGACTCCCCCTACGAGCAGTACTTC. It codes for CASSFRDSPYEQYF.

CDR3: CASSLGANQPQHF. CDR3 nucleotides: TGTGCCAGCAGCTTGGGAGCAAATCAGCCCCAGCATTTT. The rearrangement links TRBV5-4 to TRBJ1-5; no definite D call. Trimming stripped 0 bases from V and 4 bases from J, with 5 bases between. This CDR3 spans 13 amino acids. In germline, CDR1 is SGHNT, CDR2 YYREEE (reference sequence).

The chain employs TRBV9 and TRBJ2-7; TRBD1 matches 9 bases. V shed 4 bases and J 3 bases; nucleotides not matched to a gene: 5. The CDR3 consists of 14 residues. The germline V gene encodes CDR1 SGDLS and CDR2 YYNGEE. As DNA, the CDR3 is TGTGCCAGCAGCATAGGGACAGGGTTCTACGAGCAGTACTTC. It encodes CASSIGTGFYEQYF.

The chain uses TRBV2 and TRBJ1-2; no definite D call. V was clipped by 4 bases and J by 1 base, with 4 bases between them. In germline, CDR1 is SNHLY, CDR2 FYNNEI. The CDR3 contains 12 residues. As DNA, the CDR3 is TGTGCCAGCAGTGTAGATAACTATGGCTACACCTTC. Translated, it gives CASSVDNYGYTF. Drawing the rest from reference TRBV2 and TRBJ1-2, the complete variable domain is EPEVTQTPSHQVTQMGQEVILRCVPISNHLYFYWYRQILGQKVEFLVSFYNNEISEKSEIFDDQFSVERPDGSNFTLKIRSTKLEDSAMYFCASSVDNYGYTFGSGTRLTVV.

The J gene is TRBJ2-7, the V gene TRBV19, with 7 bases that match TRBD2. V gave up 0 bases and J gave up 4 bases; unmatched junction bases: 3. The CDR3 is made up of 14 amino acids. Looked up from germline, CDR1 is LNHDA and CDR2 is SQIVND (reference sequence). The CDR3 DNA is TGTGCCAGTAGTATAGAGGCTAGCGGATACGAGCAGTACTTC. It is translated as CASSIEASGYEQYF.

V is TRBV5-6 and J is TRBJ2-5, with a weak D call TRBD1 (6 bases). The V gene lost 3 bases and the J gene lost 2 bases, with 14 bases spanning the gap. CDR1 and CDR2 (germline): SGHDT, YYEEEE. The CDR3 is 15 residues long. The CDR3 DNA sequence: TGTGCCAGCAGCTCCAGACAGGTCCTACAAGAGACCCAGTACTTC. As protein: CASSSRQVLQETQYF. Full variable domain (rest looked up from reference TRBV5-6 and TRBJ2-5): DAGVTQSPTHLIKTRGQQVTLRCSPKSGHDTVSWYQQALGQGPQFIFQYYEEEERQRGNFPDRFSGHQFPNYSSELNVNALLLGDSALYLCASSSRQVLQETQYFGPGTRLLVL.

This clone was observed once. This chain uses TRBV5-6 with TRBJ2-3, with D maybe TRBD1 (6 bases). Trimming cost V 3 bases and J 0 bases, with 14 bases left between them. Germline lookup yields CDR1 SGHDT and CDR2 YYEEEE. This CDR3 is built from 16 residues. As DNA, the CDR3 is TGTGCCAGCAGCTACTTTTACAGGGTCAGCACAGATACGCAGTATTTT. Translating gives CASSYFYRVSTDTQYF.

This clone was counted a few times. The chain is built from TRBV5-8 and TRBJ1-1; 7 bases are a match to TRBD1. There are 15 residues in the CDR3. Per the germline V gene, CDR1 is SGHTS and CDR2 is YDEGEE. J lost 6 bases, V lost 4 bases, and 12 bases had no gene match. The CDR3 reads CASSLERQGDAEAFF. CDR3 nucleotides: TGTGCCAGCAGCCTCGAGAGACAGGGTGACGCTGAAGCTTTCTTT.

The CDR3 bases are TGTGCCAGTAGTATTTGGCGGGATGGCTACACCTTC. Its protein product is CASSIWRDGYTF. The chain uses TRBV19 and TRBJ1-2, with D uncertain. The V end was cut by 3 bases, the J end by 6 bases, with 8 bases between. The CDR3 contains 12 residues. The germline V gene has CDR1 LNHDA and CDR2 SQIVND (reference sequence).

The rearrangement links TRBV6-5 to TRBJ2-3, with TRBD1 as a possible D gene (6 bases). In germline, CDR1 is MNHEY, CDR2 SVGAGI. With 3 bases removed from V and 4 bases from J, the gap between germline ends came to 11 bases. The CDR3 contains 14 residues. The CDR3 region is CASSYHRAPDTQYF. The CDR3 DNA sequence: TGTGCCAGCAGTTATCACAGGGCCCCAGATACGCAGTATTTT.

On this clone: Other DNA sequences in the same sample also yield this CDR3. This chain connects TRBV27 to TRBJ1-2; TRBD1 agrees at 7 bases. The CDR3 is 15 residues long. CDR1 and CDR2 (germline): MNHEY, SMNVEV (reference sequence). Trimming at V came to 0 bases and at J to 7 bases, leaving 8 bases not matched to a gene. The CDR3 sequence is CASSLSRQGARGYTF. In DNA form, the CDR3 reads TGTGCCAGCAGTTTATCCAGACAGGGAGCGCGTGGCTACACCTTC.

This rearrangement joins TRBV7-2 to TRBJ1-2, with D maybe TRBD1 (5 bases). There are 14 residues in the CDR3. Trimming cost V 4 bases and J 3 bases, with 12 bases left between them. Germline V lookup: CDR1 SGHTA, CDR2 FQGNSA. The chain's CDR3 is CASSSKTEYYGYTF. CDR3 nucleotide sequence: TGTGCCAGCAGCTCGAAGACAGAATACTATGGCTACACCTTC.